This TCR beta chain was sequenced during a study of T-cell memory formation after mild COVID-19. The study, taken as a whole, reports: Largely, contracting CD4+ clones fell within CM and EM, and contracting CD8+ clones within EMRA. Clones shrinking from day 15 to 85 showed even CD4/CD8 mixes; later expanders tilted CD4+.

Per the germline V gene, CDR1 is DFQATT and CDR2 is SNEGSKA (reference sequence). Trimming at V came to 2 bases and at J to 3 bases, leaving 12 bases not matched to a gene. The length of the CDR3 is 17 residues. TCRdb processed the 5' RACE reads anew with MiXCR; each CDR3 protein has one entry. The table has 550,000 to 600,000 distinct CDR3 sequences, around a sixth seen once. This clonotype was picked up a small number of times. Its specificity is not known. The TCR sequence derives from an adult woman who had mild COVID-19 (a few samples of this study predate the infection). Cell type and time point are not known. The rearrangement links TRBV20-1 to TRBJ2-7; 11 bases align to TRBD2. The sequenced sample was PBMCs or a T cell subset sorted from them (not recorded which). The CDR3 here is CSARKRGLAGGGYEQYF. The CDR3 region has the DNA TGCAGTGCTAGAAAACGAGGGCTAGCGGGAGGTGGCTACGAGCAGTACTTC.